One and the same sample provided the 25 T cell receptor beta chains below, sequenced in a study of blood T cell repertoires in COVID-19 (dated by TCRdb to the early 2020s). The library came from the immunoSEQ multiplex PCR assay. TCRdb stores this immuneACCESS table with in-frame sequences only. Part of the clones is absent; in the studies checked, under half of the shortfall reflects unresolved V genes, and no reason is known for the rest. For this sample there are more than 13,000 clones; about 88% appear just once. The ten largest make up under 3% of the sample. Sequencing was done on a sample of peripheral blood. The receptors derive from a woman in her seventies in a cohort sampled during active or convalescent COVID-19.

The J gene is TRBJ2-2, the V gene TRBV19; TRBD2 matches 8 bases. J lost 7 bases, V lost 2 bases, and 12 bases had no gene match. CDR3 length equals 17 residues. The germline V gene has CDR1 LNHDA and CDR2 SQIVND (reference sequence). CDR3 sequence reads: CASSILSAGGAGGELFF. In DNA form, the CDR3 reads TGTGCCAGTAGTATACTAAGCGCGGGGGGCGCGGGCGGGGAGCTGTTTTTT. The whole variable domain, filled in from reference TRBV19 and TRBJ2-2, reads DGGITQSPKYLFRKEGQNVTLSCEQNLNHDAMYWYRQDPGQGLRLIYYSQIVNDFQKGDIAEGYSVSREKKESFPLTVTSAQKNPTAFYLCASSILSAGGAGGELFFGEGSRLTVL.

The chain links TRBV7-9 to TRBJ2-2; possible D gene TRBD1, 6 bases. This CDR3 contains 15 residues. Germline-derived CDR1 and CDR2 are SEHNR and FQNEAQ (reference sequence). Between the trimmed V and J ends, which lost 3 bases and 2 bases, there was a span of 10 bases. The CDR3 nucleotides read TGTGCCAGCAGCTTGGTCAGGGGAAACACCGGGGAGCTGTTTTTT. Protein sequence: CASSLVRGNTGELFF.

This chain connects TRBV29-1 to TRBJ2-6; TRBD1 aligns across 10 bases. V was clipped by 6 bases and J by 2 bases; unmatched bases: 7. The CDR3 runs to 16 residues. Per the germline V gene, CDR1 is SQVTM and CDR2 is ANQGSEA. The CDR3 DNA follows: TGCAGCGTCGGACAGGGGGTACTGACTGGGGCCAACGTCCTGACTTTC. It translates to CSVGQGVLTGANVLTF.

This chain links TRBV12-3 or TRBV12-4 with TRBJ1-3; D not certain. Between the trimmed V and J ends, which lost 3 bases and 0 bases, there was a span of 3 bases. This CDR3 region has 13 residues. This CDR3 reads CASSFRSGNTIYF. Here the CDR3 DNA reads TGTGCCAGCAGTTTTCGCTCTGGAAACACCATATATTTT.

This clone was counted once. The chain is built from TRBV29-1 and TRBJ1-5, with D perhaps TRBD1 (5 bases). This CDR3 contains 13 residues. Germline V lookup: CDR1 SQVTM, CDR2 ANQGSEA. The ends were cut back, 5 bases at V and 3 bases at J, with 11 bases in the middle. The CDR3 DNA is TGCAGCGTTAGGGGCGGACCCAATCAGCCCCAGCATTTT. Its protein product is CSVRGGPNQPQHF.

The rearrangement links TRBV4-1 to TRBJ2-1, with D unresolved. This CDR3 has 13 amino acids. V lost 3 bases, J lost 2 bases, and 5 bases lay in between. Germline CDR1 MGHRA, CDR2 YSYEKL. CDR3 coding DNA: TGCGCCAGCAGCCATCAGACCTACAATGAGCAGTTCTTC. Translation gives CASSHQTYNEQFF.

The CDR3 loop reads CASSYSTMTGGLYIQYF. The CDR3 DNA sequence: TGTGCCAGCAGTTACTCGACGATGACAGGGGGCCTATACATTCAGTACTTC. The chain carries TRBV6-2 or TRBV6-3 and TRBJ2-4, with 10 bases matching TRBD1. From germline, CDR1 is MNHEY and CDR2 SVGEGT. The CDR3 is made up of 17 amino acids. With V trimmed by 0 bases and J by 8 bases, 10 bases remained unmatched.

In its sample, this clone was seen a few times. At the DNA level, this CDR3 is encoded by other sequences in the same sample as well. V gene TRBV18 combines with J gene TRBJ2-1, with D possibly matching TRBD2 (5 bases). Germline CDR1 and CDR2: KGHSH and LQKENI. Trimming cost V 3 bases and J 0 bases, with 12 bases left between them. This CDR3 has 16 amino acids. CDR3 DNA sequence: TGTGCCAGCTCACCTCCGGGATCCCCCTCCTACAATGAGCAGTTCTTC. This encodes CASSPPGSPSYNEQFF.

The rearrangement joins TRBV10-3 to TRBJ1-1, with 8 bases fitting TRBD1. V was clipped by 2 bases and J by 4 bases; unmatched bases: 3. CDR1 and CDR2 (germline): ENHRY, SYGVKD. CDR3 size: 14 residues. The CDR3: CAISEQGAGTEAFF. Here the CDR3 DNA reads TGTGCCATCAGTGAGCAGGGGGCGGGCACTGAAGCTTTCTTT.

This clone turned up a few times. The CDR3 sequence is CASSFAGLADHTDTQYF. Written as DNA, the CDR3 is TGTGCCAGCAGCTTCGCGGGACTAGCGGACCACACAGATACGCAGTATTTT. V and J are TRBV7-6 and TRBJ2-3; 11 nucleotides align to TRBD2. The V and J ends lost 3 bases and 2 bases, in that order; junction bases with no gene match: 7. The CDR3 is made up of 17 amino acids. In germline, CDR1 is SGHVS, CDR2 FNYEAQ.

The rearrangement joins TRBV28 to TRBJ2-3, with 7 positions matching TRBD2. Germline V lookup: CDR1 MDHEN, CDR2 SYDVKM. The CDR3 totals 11 residues. J lost 9 bases, V lost 6 bases, and 3 bases had no gene match. The CDR3 sequence is CASRGGRTQYF. CDR3 in DNA: TGTGCCAGCAGGGGGGGGAGGACGCAGTATTTT.

This clone was seen just once. The rearrangement links TRBV10-3 to TRBJ2-2; no reliable D call. V shed 0 bases and J shed 1 base, with 6 bases lying between them. The CDR3 is 15 residues long. CDR1 and CDR2 from the germline V gene are ENHRY and SYGVKD. The CDR3: CAISESQRNTGELFF. In nucleotides, the CDR3 is TGTGCCATCAGTGAGTCACAGAGGAACACCGGGGAGCTGTTTTTT.

The V gene is TRBV10-3, the J gene TRBJ1-5; tentatively, D is TRBD1 (6 bases). V lost 3 bases and J 3 bases, leaving 9 bases between the germline ends. This CDR3 contains 14 residues. The germline V gene encodes CDR1 ENHRY and CDR2 SYGVKD. The CDR3 loop reads CAISEQGNNQPQHF. The CDR3 DNA reads as TGTGCCATCAGTGAACAGGGTAACAATCAGCCCCAGCATTTT.

The chain links TRBV10-3 to TRBJ1-1; 10 bases line up with TRBD1. J lost 6 bases, V lost 2 bases, and 9 bases had no gene match. CDR3 length: 16 residues. Germline values: CDR1 ENHRY, CDR2 SYGVKD. The CDR3 reads CAISEAGQGYSPEAFF. The CDR3 nucleotides read TGTGCCATCAGTGAGGCGGGACAGGGGTATAGTCCTGAAGCTTTCTTT.

The chain is built from TRBV7-9 and TRBJ1-2, with D possibly TRBD1 on 5 matching bases. The ends were cut back, 1 base at V and 1 base at J, with 13 bases in the middle. Germline CDR1 reads SEHNR; CDR2 reads FQNEAQ (reference sequence). The CDR3 has 16 residues. The CDR3 sequence: CASSLGLNQGNYGYTF. The CDR3 DNA reads TGTGCCAGCAGCTTAGGTCTAAATCAGGGTAACTATGGCTACACCTTC.

This CDR3 is CASLGLAVGDTQYF. In DNA form, the CDR3 reads TGTGCCAGCCTGGGACTAGCGGTAGGAGATACGCAGTATTTT. This chain links TRBV27 with TRBJ2-3; 11 nucleotides agree with TRBD2. Germline V gene sequence: CDR1 MNHEY, CDR2 SMNVEV (reference sequence). V gave up 8 bases and J gave up 5 bases; unmatched junction bases: 6. The CDR3 spans 14 residues.

The chain employs TRBV30 and TRBJ1-2, with D perhaps matching TRBD1 (5 bases). From germline, CDR1 is GTSNPN and CDR2 SVGIG (reference sequence). Trimming pared 4 bases from V and 9 bases from J, leaving 12 bases between. This CDR3 spans 11 amino acids. The CDR3 coding sequence is TGTGCCTGGAATGGCAGGGATAGCTACACCTTC. This encodes CAWNGRDSYTF.

The table lists this clone with a few counts. The V call is TRBV2, the J call TRBJ1-6, with TRBD1 matching 12 bases. The length of the CDR3 is 13 residues. Germline V gene sequence: CDR1 SNHLY, CDR2 FYNNEI. V dropped 8 bases and J dropped 7; count of bases not matched to a gene: 0. CDR3 nucleotide sequence: TGTGCCAGCGGGACAGGGGGCAATTCACCCCTCCACTTT. As protein: CASGTGGNSPLHF.

This chain connects TRBV9 to TRBJ1-1; 7 bases are a match to TRBD1. The CDR3 runs to 13 residues. V lost 4 bases to trimming and J lost 7 bases; unmatched junction nucleotides: 7. Germline loops: CDR1 SGDLS, CDR2 YYNGEE. The CDR3 spells CASSHGQVDEAFF. CDR3 DNA sequence: TGTGCCAGCAGCCATGGACAGGTCGATGAAGCTTTCTTT.

This rearrangement joins TRBV19 to TRBJ2-7, with D possibly being TRBD2 (6 bases). There are 12 residues in the CDR3. Germline CDR1 is LNHDA and CDR2 is SQIVND (reference sequence). Trimming shortened V by 5 bases and J by 3 bases, and 8 bases separated the two germline ends. The CDR3 DNA sequence: TGTGCCAGTAGTGGGGGGATCTACGAGCAGTACTTC. It is translated as CASSGGIYEQYF.

The genes are TRBV28 and TRBJ1-3; tentatively, D is TRBD1 (5 bases). The CDR3 extends over 18 amino acids. Trimming removed 2 bases from V and 3 bases from J, with 20 bases in between. In germline, CDR1 is MDHEN, CDR2 SYDVKM. The CDR3 DNA is TGTGCCAGCAGTTTAGCTGGGGGGGAGGGGATTTTTGGAAACACCATATATTTT. Its protein product is CASSLAGGEGIFGNTIYF.

V is TRBV6-2 or TRBV6-3 and J is TRBJ2-7, with 9 bases fitting TRBD2. Germline V gene sequence: CDR1 MNHEY, CDR2 SVGEGT. V trimming: 2 bases; J trimming: 5 bases; junction bases outside the gene matches: 4. The CDR3 spans 14 residues. CDR3 nucleotides: TGTGCCAGCAGTTACATAGCGGGGGACGACGAGCAGTACTTC. Residues: CASSYIAGDDEQYF.

The V call is TRBV19, the J call TRBJ2-7, with TRBD2 matching 11 bases. The CDR3 consists of 15 residues. Trimming took 2 bases from V and 0 from J; bases not matched to a gene: 0. Germline V gives CDR1 LNHDA, CDR2 SQIVND (reference sequence). CDR3 in DNA: TGTGCCAGTAGTATAACTAGCGGGGGCTCCTACGAGCAGTACTTC. As protein: CASSITSGGSYEQYF.

The chain couples TRBV3-1 (or the pseudogene TRBV3-2) to TRBJ1-6; D is uncertain. There are 12 residues in the CDR3. Germline CDR1 reads LGHDT; CDR2 reads YNNKEL (reference sequence). V lost 1 base to trimming and J lost 9 bases, with 4 bases between them. The CDR3 loop reads CASSQVASPLHF. CDR3 nucleotide sequence: TGTGCCAGCAGCCAAGTGGCTTCACCCCTCCACTTT.

The chain carries TRBV7-9 and TRBJ2-7, with TRBD1 matching 7 bases. This CDR3 region has 16 residues. CDR1 and CDR2 (germline): SEHNR, FQNEAQ (reference sequence). V trimming: 1 base; J trimming: 5 bases; junction bases outside the gene matches: 11. CDR3 bases: TGTGCCAGCAGCTTAGTCTCGACAGGGAAAACCAACGAGCAGTACTTC. This translates into CASSLVSTGKTNEQYF.